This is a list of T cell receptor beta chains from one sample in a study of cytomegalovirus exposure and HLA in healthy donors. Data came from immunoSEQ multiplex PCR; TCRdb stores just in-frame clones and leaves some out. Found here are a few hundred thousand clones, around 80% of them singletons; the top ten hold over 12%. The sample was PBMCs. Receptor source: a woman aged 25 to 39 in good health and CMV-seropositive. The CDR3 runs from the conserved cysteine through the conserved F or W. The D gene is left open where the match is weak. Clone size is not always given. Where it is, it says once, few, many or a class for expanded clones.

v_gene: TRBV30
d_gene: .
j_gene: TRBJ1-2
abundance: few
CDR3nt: TGTGCCTGGAGTAAAGCGGTCGCACACTATGGCTACACCTTC
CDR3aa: CAWSKAVAHYGYTF

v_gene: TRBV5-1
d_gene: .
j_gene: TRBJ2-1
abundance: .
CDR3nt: TGCGCCAGCAGCCCGAGGATGAGCTCCTACAATGAGCAGTTCTTC
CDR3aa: CASSPRMSSYNEQFF

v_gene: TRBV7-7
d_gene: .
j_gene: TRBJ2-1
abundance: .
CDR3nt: TGTGCTAGCAGCCTAGGACCCCTCGACAATGAGCAGTTCTTC
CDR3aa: CASSLGPLDNEQFF

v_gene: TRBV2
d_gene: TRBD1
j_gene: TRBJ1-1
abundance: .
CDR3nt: TGTGCCAGCAGTGGGGACAGCATGAACACTGAAGCTTTCTTT
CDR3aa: CASSGDSMNTEAFF

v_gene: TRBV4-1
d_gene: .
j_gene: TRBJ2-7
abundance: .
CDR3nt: TGCGCCAGCAGCCACGGAGCCGGGGCCTACGAGCAGTACTTC
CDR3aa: CASSHGAGAYEQYF

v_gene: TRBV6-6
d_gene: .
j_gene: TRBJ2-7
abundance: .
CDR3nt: TGTGCCAGCAGCCCCGGACGGAGCTACGAGCAGTACTTC
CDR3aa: CASSPGRSYEQYF

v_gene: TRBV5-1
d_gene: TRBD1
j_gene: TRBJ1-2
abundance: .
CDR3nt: TGCGCCAGCAGCTCCTTCCGGGACAGGGGAAAGAGTGACTATGGCTACACCTTC
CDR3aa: CASSSFRDRGKSDYGYTF

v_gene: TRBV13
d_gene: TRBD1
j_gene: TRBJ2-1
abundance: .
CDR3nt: TGTGCCAGCAGATTCGCTGGACAGGGACTCTACAATGAGCAGTTCTTC
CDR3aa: CASRFAGQGLYNEQFF

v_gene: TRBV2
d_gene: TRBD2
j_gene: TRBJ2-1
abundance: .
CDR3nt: TGTGCCAGCAGTTTATTTAGCGGGTACAATGAGCAGTTCTTC
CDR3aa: CASSLFSGYNEQFF

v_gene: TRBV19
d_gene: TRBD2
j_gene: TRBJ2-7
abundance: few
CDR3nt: TGTGCCAGTAGTGTGCGGGAGGCCTACGAGCAGTACTTC
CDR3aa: CASSVREAYEQYF

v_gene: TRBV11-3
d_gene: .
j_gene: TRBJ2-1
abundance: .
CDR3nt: TGTGCCAGCAGCTTAGATTCGGAGAACTACAATGAGCAGTTCTTC
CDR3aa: CASSLDSENYNEQFF

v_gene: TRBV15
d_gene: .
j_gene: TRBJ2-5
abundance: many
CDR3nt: TGTGCCACCAGCATACTAGCAGGAGAGACCCAGTACTTC
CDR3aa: CATSILAGETQYF

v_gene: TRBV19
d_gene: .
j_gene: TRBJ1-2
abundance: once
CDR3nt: TGTGCCAGTAGTGCCGAGTCGCACCCTTTCTATGGCTACACCTTC
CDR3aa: CASSAESHPFYGYTF

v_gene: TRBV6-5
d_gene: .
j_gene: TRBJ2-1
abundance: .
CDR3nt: TGTGCCAGCAGTTACACATTGACTAGGTTGAGGGAGGAGCAGTTCTTC
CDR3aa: CASSYTLTRLREEQFF

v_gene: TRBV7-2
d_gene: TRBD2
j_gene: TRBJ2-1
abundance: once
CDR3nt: TGTGCCAGCAGCTTAGCAGCCCGGACTAGCGGGAGGGATAATGAGCAGTTCTTC
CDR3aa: CASSLAARTSGRDNEQFF

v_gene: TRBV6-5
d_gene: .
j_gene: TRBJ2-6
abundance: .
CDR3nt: TGTGCCAGCAGTTCGGAGTCTGGGGCCAACGTCCTGACTTTC
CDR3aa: CASSSESGANVLTF

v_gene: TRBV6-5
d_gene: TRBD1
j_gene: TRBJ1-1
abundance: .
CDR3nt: TGTGCCAGCAGCCGCTCCGGGACAGGGAACACTGAAGCTTTCTTT
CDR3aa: CASSRSGTGNTEAFF

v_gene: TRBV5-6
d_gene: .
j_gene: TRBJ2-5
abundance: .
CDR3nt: TGTGCCAGCAGCTTGGTAGGCGAGACCCAGTACTTC
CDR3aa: CASSLVGETQYF

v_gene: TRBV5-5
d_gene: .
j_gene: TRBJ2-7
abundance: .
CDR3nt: TGTGCCAGCAGCTTGAACTACGAGCAGTACTTC
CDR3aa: CASSLNYEQYF

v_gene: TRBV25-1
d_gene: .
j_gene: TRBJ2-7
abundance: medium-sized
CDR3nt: TGTGCCACAGCAACGGGGGCCTACGAGCAGTACTTC
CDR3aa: CATATGAYEQYF

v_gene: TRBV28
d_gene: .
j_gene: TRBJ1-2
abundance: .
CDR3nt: TGTGCCAGCAGTTTCACGGGACGGCTTGGCTACACCTTC
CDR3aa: CASSFTGRLGYTF

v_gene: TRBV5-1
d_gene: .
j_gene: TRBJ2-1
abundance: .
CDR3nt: TGCGCCAGCACCTACGGGGGAGCCCCGGGGAATGAGCAGTTCTTC
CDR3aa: CASTYGGAPGNEQFF

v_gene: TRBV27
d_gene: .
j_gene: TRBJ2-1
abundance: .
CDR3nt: TGTGCCAGCAGTTTATCGGTCTCCTACAATGAGCAGTTCTTC
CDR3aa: CASSLSVSYNEQFF

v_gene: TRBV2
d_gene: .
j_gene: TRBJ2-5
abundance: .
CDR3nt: TGTGCCAGCACCCTGGTGGAGACCCAGTACTTC
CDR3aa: CASTLVETQYF

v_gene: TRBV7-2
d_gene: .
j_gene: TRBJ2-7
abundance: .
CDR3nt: TGTGCCAGCAGTCTTAGCGTAGGGGGTCCCTACGAGCAGTACTTC
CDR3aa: CASSLSVGGPYEQYF

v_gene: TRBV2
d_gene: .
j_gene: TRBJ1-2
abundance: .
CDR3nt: TGTGCCAGCTACAGGGAAGGAAGGCCCTATGGCTACACCTTC
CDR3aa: CASYREGRPYGYTF

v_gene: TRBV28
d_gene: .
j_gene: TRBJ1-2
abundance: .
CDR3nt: TGTGCCAGCAGTACACCCGTAAGGGTTGGCTACACCTTC
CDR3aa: CASSTPVRVGYTF

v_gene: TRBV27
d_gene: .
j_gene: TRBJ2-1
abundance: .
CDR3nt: TGTGCCACGCAAAGTTGGAGGGCGGGTAATAATGAGCAGTTCTTC
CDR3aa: CATQSWRAGNNEQFF

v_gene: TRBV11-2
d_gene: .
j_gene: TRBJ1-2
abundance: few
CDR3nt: TGTGCCAGCAGCTTATTTAAGGGTCTAACCTATGGCTACACCTTC
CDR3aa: CASSLFKGLTYGYTF

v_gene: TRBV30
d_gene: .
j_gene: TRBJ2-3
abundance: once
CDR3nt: TGTGCCTGGACTGGGGCAGATACGCAGTATTTT
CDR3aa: CAWTGADTQYF

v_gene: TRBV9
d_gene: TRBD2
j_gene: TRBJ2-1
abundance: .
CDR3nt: TGTGCCAGCAGCGTAACTAGCGGGAGTGGGGGATCCTACAATGAGCAGTTCTTC
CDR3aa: CASSVTSGSGGSYNEQFF

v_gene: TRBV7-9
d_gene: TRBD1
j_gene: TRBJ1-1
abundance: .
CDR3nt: TGTGCCTCTATGACAGGGGACACTGAAGCTTTCTTT
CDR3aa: CASMTGDTEAFF

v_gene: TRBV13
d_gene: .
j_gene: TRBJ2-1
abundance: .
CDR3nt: TGTGCCAGCAGCTTAGTTCCTATGAATGAGCAGTTCTTC
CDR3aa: CASSLVPMNEQFF

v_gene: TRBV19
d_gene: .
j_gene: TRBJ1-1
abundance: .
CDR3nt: TGTGCCAGTAGTATAGAGGTGGGGAAGACTGAAGCTTTCTTT
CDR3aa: CASSIEVGKTEAFF

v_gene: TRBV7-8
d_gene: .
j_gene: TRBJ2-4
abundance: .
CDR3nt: TGTGCCAGCAGCTCCCCGGGACCTAAAGCCAAAAACATTCAGTACTTC
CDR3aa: CASSSPGPKAKNIQYF

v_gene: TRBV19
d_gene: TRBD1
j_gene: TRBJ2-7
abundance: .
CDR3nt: TGTGCCAGTAGTAGCATACAGGGGTACGAGCAGTACTTC
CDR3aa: CASSSIQGYEQYF

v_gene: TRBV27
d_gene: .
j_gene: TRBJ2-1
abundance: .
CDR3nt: TGTGCCAGCAGTTTAAAAGGCAGGGGCCTGTGGGGGAATGAGCAGTTCTTC
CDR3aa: CASSLKGRGLWGNEQFF

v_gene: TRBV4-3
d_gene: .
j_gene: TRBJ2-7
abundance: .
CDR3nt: TGCGCCAGCAGCCAAGGACTGGGTACGGGGGCGTTCTACGAGCAGTACTTC
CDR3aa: CASSQGLGTGAFYEQYF

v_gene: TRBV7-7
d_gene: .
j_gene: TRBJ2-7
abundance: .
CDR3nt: TGTGCTAGCAGCTCCGGGGACCTACCCTACGAGCAGTACTTC
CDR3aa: CASSSGDLPYEQYF

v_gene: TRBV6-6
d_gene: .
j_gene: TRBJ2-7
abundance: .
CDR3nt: TGTGCCAGCAGTTCCGAGGTGGGGATAGGCGAGCAGTACTTC
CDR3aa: CASSSEVGIGEQYF

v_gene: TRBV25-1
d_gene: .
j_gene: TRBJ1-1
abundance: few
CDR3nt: TGTGCCAGCAGTGAATATGGAGGGGTTGACACTGAAGCTTTCTTT
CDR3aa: CASSEYGGVDTEAFF

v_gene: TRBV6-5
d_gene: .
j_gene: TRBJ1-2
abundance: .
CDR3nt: TGTGCCAGCAGTTTGATCGGGGGCTCTGGCTACACCTTC
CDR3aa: CASSLIGGSGYTF

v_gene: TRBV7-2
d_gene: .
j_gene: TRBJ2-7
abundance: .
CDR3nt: TGTGCCAGCAGCCCCATTAGGGGCCCATACGAGCAGTACTTC
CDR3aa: CASSPIRGPYEQYF

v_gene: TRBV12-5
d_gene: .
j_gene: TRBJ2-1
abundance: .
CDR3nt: TGTGCTAGTGGTTTGGGGGGCGGGTATACATACAATGAGCAGTTCTTC
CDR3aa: CASGLGGGYTYNEQFF

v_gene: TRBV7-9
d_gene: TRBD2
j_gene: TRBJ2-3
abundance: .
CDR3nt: TGTGCCAGCTTCTCGTTTAGCGGGAGCCCAGATACGCAGTATTTT
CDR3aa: CASFSFSGSPDTQYF

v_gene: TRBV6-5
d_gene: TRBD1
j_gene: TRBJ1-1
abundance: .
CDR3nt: TGTGCCAGCAGTTCGAGGGACAGAAAAAGGAAAAAAGCTTTCTTT
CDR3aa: CASSSRDRKRKKAFF

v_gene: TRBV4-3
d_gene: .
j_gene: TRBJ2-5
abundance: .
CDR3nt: TGCGCCAGCAGGCCCCCAGGGTCGGAGACCCAGTACTTC
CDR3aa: CASRPPGSETQYF